This TCR beta chain was recovered during a study of human T cells and chemical hapten exposure. TCRdb ran MiXCR on the RACE reads and lists one entry per CDR3 protein. The sample yields about 90,000 distinct CDR3 sequences, roughly a tenth seen once. The ends were cut back, 1 base at V and 7 bases at J, with 10 bases in the middle. This CDR3 has 13 amino acids. In germline, CDR1 is SEHNR, CDR2 FQNEAQ (reference sequence). In this sample, this clonotype turned up many times. The time point: patch test 3, about 24 weeks after DPC sensitization. Stated treatment: therapeutic diphenylcyclopropenone sensitization with weekly scalp DPC.

This TCR came from a woman aged 25 to 39 with alopecia areata. Some clones in this sample may be carry-over from other donors' samples. The chain joins TRBV7-9 to TRBJ1-1; no definite D call. Sequencing used whole blood, obtained in connection with sensitization to the hapten diphenylcyclopropenone (DPC). The CDR3 spells CASSLGAPVEAFF. In DNA form, the CDR3 reads TGTGCCAGCAGCTTAGGAGCACCCGTTGAAGCTTTCTTT. The whole variable domain, remainder taken from reference TRBV7-9 and TRBJ1-1, is DTGVSQNPRHKITKRGQNVTFRCDPISEHNRLYWYRQTLGQGPEFLTYFQNEAQLEKSRLLSDRFSAERPKGSFSTLEIQRTEQGDSAMYLCASSLGAPVEAFFGQGTRLTVV.